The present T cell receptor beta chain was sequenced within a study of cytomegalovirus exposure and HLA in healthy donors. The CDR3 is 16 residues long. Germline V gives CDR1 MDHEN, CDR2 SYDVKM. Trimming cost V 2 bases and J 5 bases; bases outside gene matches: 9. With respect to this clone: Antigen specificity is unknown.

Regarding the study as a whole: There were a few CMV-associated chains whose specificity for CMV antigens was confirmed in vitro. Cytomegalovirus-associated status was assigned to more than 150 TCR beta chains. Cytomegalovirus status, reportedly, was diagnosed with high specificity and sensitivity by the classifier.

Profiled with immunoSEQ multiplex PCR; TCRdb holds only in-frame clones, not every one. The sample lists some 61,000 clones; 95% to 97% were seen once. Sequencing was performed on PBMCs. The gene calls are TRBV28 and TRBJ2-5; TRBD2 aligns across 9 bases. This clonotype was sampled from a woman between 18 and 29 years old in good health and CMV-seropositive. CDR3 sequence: CASSLGASGIFETQYF. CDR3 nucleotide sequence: TGTGCCAGCAGTTTAGGAGCTAGCGGGATTTTTGAGACCCAGTACTTC.